Following are 10 T cell receptor beta chains from one sample sequenced in a study of blood T cell repertoires in COVID-19. Produced via immunoSEQ multiplex PCR; TCRdb's table is partial and in-frame only. The sample consists of fewer than 75,000 clones, 80% to 90% of them appearing once. The sequencing sample was made of peripheral blood. These receptors were collected from a man over 45 with active COVID-19.

The gene calls are TRBV10-1 and TRBJ2-5; 14 nucleotides align to TRBD2. This CDR3 has 20 residues. CDR1 is WNHNN and CDR2 is SYGVQD in the germline V gene (reference sequence). With 4 bases clipped from V and 2 bases from J, the junction kept 15 bases outside the gene matches. In DNA form, the CDR3 reads TGCGCCAGCAGTGTTACTCTTTTAGGGACTAGCGGGAGTAATCAAGAGACCCAGTACTTC. Its translation: CASSVTLLGTSGSNQETQYF.

The rearrangement links TRBV6-2 or TRBV6-3 to TRBJ2-4; possible D gene TRBD1, 6 bases. The ends were cut back, 6 bases at V and 2 bases at J, with 11 bases in the middle. The CDR3 contains 14 residues. CDR1 is MNHEY and CDR2 is SVGEGT in the germline V gene. CDR3 nucleotide sequence: TGTGCCAGCAGCCCACAGGGTACCAAAAACATTCAGTACTTC. It encodes CASSPQGTKNIQYF.

The J gene is TRBJ2-3, the V gene TRBV20-1; D uncertain. V was cut by 3 bases and J by 1 base, with 11 bases left in between. There are 14 residues in the CDR3. Per germline, CDR1 DFQATT and CDR2 SNEGSKA (reference sequence). In nucleotides, the CDR3 is TGCAGTGCTAGTGCGCAGGTCCGCACAGATACGCAGTATTTT. The encoded protein is CSASAQVRTDTQYF.

This clone is medium-sized (0.01 to 0.1%). This chain uses TRBV16 with TRBJ2-7, with D perhaps matching TRBD2 (6 bases). Between the trimmed V and J ends, which lost 3 bases and 2 bases, there was a span of 17 bases. The germline CDR1 and CDR2 sequences are KGHSY and FQNENV. The CDR3 is 16 residues long. The CDR3 here is CASSHDRTNLPYEQYF. The CDR3 DNA follows: TGTGCCAGCAGCCACGATCGGACTAACCTTCCCTACGAGCAGTACTTC.

The chain uses TRBV12-5 and TRBJ1-2; 8 nucleotides match TRBD1. Germline V gene data show CDR1 as LGHNT and CDR2 as FRNRAP. This CDR3 contains 15 residues. The junction had 10 bases not matched to a gene; V was cut back by 4 bases and J by 6 bases. CDR3 coding DNA: TGTGCTAGTGGTTCTTCAACAGGGGGGCGGGATGGCTACACCTTC. It encodes CASGSSTGGRDGYTF. Supplemented by reference TRBV12-5 and TRBJ1-2, the full variable domain reads DARVTQTPRHKVTEMGQEVTMRCQPILGHNTVFWYRQTMMQGLELLAYFRNRAPLDDSGMPKDRFSAEMPDATLATLKIQPSEPRDSAVYFCASGSSTGGRDGYTFGSGTRLTVV.

This chain connects TRBV28 to TRBJ2-7, with 11 bases fitting TRBD2. The CDR3 totals 17 residues. V gave up 7 bases and J gave up 2 bases; unmatched junction bases: 13. The germline CDR1 and CDR2 sequences are MDHEN and SYDVKM. The CDR3 sequence: CASISPTLAGGTYEQYF. The CDR3 DNA reads TGTGCCAGCATCAGTCCAACCCTAGCGGGAGGAACCTACGAGCAGTACTTC.

The CDR3 loop reads CASSLRDRVNHEQYF. The CDR3 DNA sequence: TGTGCCAGCTCACTCCGGGACAGGGTTAACCACGAGCAGTACTTC. J is TRBJ2-7 and V is TRBV18; 9 nucleotides align to TRBD1. V shed 4 bases and J 5 bases; nucleotides not matched to a gene: 9. The CDR3 contains 15 residues. Per the germline V gene, CDR1 is KGHSH and CDR2 is LQKENI.

V usage is TRBV3-1 (or the pseudogene TRBV3-2) and J usage is TRBJ2-5, with TRBD2 matching 10 bases. The CDR3 totals 16 residues. Per the germline V gene, CDR1 is LGHDT and CDR2 is YNNKEL (reference sequence). V lost 6 bases to trimming and J lost 1 base; unmatched junction nucleotides: 8. The CDR3 nucleotides are TGTGCCAGCAGTCTACTAGCGGGACCCACCCAAGAGACCCAGTACTTC. It specifies CASSLLAGPTQETQYF.

V is TRBV7-2 and J is TRBJ2-2; 7 positions match TRBD1. CDR3 length: 16 residues. The trim removed 4 bases at V and 1 base at J, leaving 6 bases unmatched. The germline V gene encodes CDR1 SGHTA and CDR2 FQGNSA. The CDR3 reads CASSSRQGLNTGELFF. The CDR3 DNA sequence: TGTGCCAGCAGCTCCCGACAGGGTTTGAACACCGGGGAGCTGTTTTTT.

Only one count was recorded for this clone. J is TRBJ1-5 and V is TRBV19, with 10 bases aligning to TRBD1. The V gene end was trimmed by 3 bases and the J gene end by 6 bases; junction bases not matched to a gene: 2. The CDR3 runs to 14 residues. Germline V gene data show CDR1 as LNHDA and CDR2 as SQIVND (reference sequence). The CDR3 loop reads CASSMGQGSQPQHF. CDR3 in DNA: TGTGCCAGTAGTATGGGACAGGGGAGTCAGCCCCAGCATTTT. Full variable domain (remainder filled in from reference TRBV19 and TRBJ1-5): DGGITQSPKYLFRKEGQNVTLSCEQNLNHDAMYWYRQDPGQGLRLIYYSQIVNDFQKGDIAEGYSVSREKKESFPLTVTSAQKNPTAFYLCASSMGQGSQPQHFGDGTRLSIL.